The 10 T cell receptor beta chains given below trace back to one sample, sequenced in a study of control samples from healthy donors and cancer patients. The assay was immunoSEQ multiplex PCR, and TCRdb's table has in-frame clones only and misses some. The sample consists of more than 95,000 clones, around nine tenths of them appearing once. Sequences were obtained from blood. The receptors were gathered from a man aged 40-55 years in good health.

The chain carries TRBV13 and TRBJ2-4, with 7 nucleotides matching TRBD2. CDR1 and CDR2 (germline): PRHDT, FYEKMQ (reference sequence). J gave up 0 bases and V 8 bases, and 10 bases lay outside the gene matches. CDR3 length: 16 amino acids. The CDR3 bases are TGTGCCAGCCGAAAGGAGCGGGGTGTAGCCAAAAACATTCAGTACTTC. Translation gives CASRKERGVAKNIQYF.

J is TRBJ2-7 and V is TRBV27; perhaps TRBD2 as D (7 bases). The V end was cut by 11 bases, the J end by 5 bases, with 25 bases between. Germline assignment: CDR1 MNHEY and CDR2 SMNVEV (reference sequence). CDR3 length: 15 amino acids. The chain's CDR3 is CASQRRGGAYHEQYF. The CDR3 DNA reads as TGTGCCTCACAAAGAAGGGGGGGGGCCTACCACGAGCAGTACTTC.

This clone was seen a single time. The chain couples TRBV5-1 to TRBJ1-4; D gene unclear. V lost 8 bases to trimming and J lost 8 bases, with 16 bases between them. Germline-derived CDR1 and CDR2 are SGHRS and YFSETQ. The CDR3 contains 13 residues. The CDR3 DNA is TGCGCCAGTAGAAGTGGAGTGGTAGAAAAACTGTTTTTT. Encoded protein: CASRSGVVEKLFF.

This sequence joins TRBV29-1 and TRBJ1-2, with D perhaps TRBD1 (5 bases). Germline loops: CDR1 SQVTM, CDR2 ANQGSEA. Trimming removed 1 base at V and 4 bases at J, with 13 bases between. The CDR3 loop spans 14 amino acids. This CDR3 is CSVEGVGTPYGYTF. Written as DNA, the CDR3 is TGCAGCGTTGAAGGCGTAGGGACCCCCTATGGCTACACCTTC.

The gene calls are TRBV7-8 and TRBJ1-4; D is uncertain. Trimming took off 5 bases at V and 0 bases at J, with 13 bases between the two ends. Germline V CDR1 and CDR2: SGHVS, FQNEAQ. The CDR3 sequence is 16 residues long. CDR3 sequence (DNA): TGTGCCAGCAGCCCGGCTTTCCCCCCAACTAATGAAAAACTGTTTTTT. It translates to CASSPAFPPTNEKLFF.

The chain is built from TRBV19 and TRBJ2-3, with TRBD1 matching 10 bases. Trimming cost V 3 bases and J 4 bases; bases outside gene matches: 7. This CDR3 spans 16 amino acids. CDR1 and CDR2 (germline): LNHDA, SQIVND (reference sequence). DNA of the CDR3: TGTGCCAGTAGTATCACGGGACAGGGGCGCGCAGATACGCAGTATTTT. Its protein is CASSITGQGRADTQYF.

The chain has TRBV14 and TRBJ1-4; perhaps TRBD1 as D (6 bases). V was pared by 0 bases and J by 7 bases, with 12 bases between. CDR1 SGHDN and CDR2 FVKESK come from the germline V gene. The CDR3 consists of 15 residues. CDR3 nucleotides: TGTGCCAGCAGCCAAGATCAGGGGCGTTTTGAAAAACTGTTTTTT. This translates into CASSQDQGRFEKLFF.

V is TRBV20-1 and J is TRBJ1-4; 7 nucleotides align to TRBD1. Losses at the gene ends were 4 bases for V and 9 bases for J; bases not matched to a gene: 2. The CDR3 is made up of 11 amino acids. Germline loops: CDR1 DFQATT, CDR2 SNEGSKA (reference sequence). This CDR3 is CSAMTGQKLFF. The CDR3 nucleotides are TGCAGTGCTATGACAGGGCAAAAACTGTTTTTT.

The chain carries TRBV15 and TRBJ1-2; 8 bases line up with TRBD1. The V gene end was trimmed by 3 bases and the J gene end by 7 bases; junction bases not matched to a gene: 16. The CDR3 length is 17 residues. Germline assignment: CDR1 LNHNV and CDR2 YYDKDF (reference sequence). The CDR3, as DNA: TGTGCCACCAGCAGTGGTGGACAGGGAACTCTATCTCGTGGCTACACCTTC. Encoded protein: CATSSGGQGTLSRGYTF.

The chain recombines TRBV19 with TRBJ2-2; perhaps TRBD2 as D (6 bases). Germline CDR1 is LNHDA and CDR2 is SQIVND (reference sequence). V was shortened by 5 bases and J by 6 bases, with 10 bases between the two germline ends. This CDR3 region has 13 residues. CDR3 region: CASSRGMAGELFF. For the CDR3, the DNA is TGTGCCAGTAGTCGGGGGATGGCCGGGGAGCTGTTTTTT.